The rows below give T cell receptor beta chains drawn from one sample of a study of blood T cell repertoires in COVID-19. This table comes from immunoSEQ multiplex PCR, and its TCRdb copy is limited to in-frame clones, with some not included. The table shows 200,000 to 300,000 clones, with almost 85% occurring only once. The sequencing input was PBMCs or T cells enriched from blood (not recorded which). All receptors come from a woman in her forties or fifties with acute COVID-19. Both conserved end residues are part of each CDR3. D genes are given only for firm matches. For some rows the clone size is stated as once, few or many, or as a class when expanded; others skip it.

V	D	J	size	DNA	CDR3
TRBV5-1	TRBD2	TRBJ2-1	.	TGCGCCAGCAGCTTGGGCGGGGGGGGGCTCGCTGAGCAGTTCTTC	CASSLGGGGLAEQFF
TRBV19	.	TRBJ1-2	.	TGTGCCAGTCGAGAGGGGGGGGTGAACTATGGCTACACCTTC	CASREGGVNYGYTF
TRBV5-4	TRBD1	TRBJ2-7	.	TGTGCCAGCAGCTCGAGAAGGGGGCACCCCTACGAGCAGTACTTC	CASSSRRGHPYEQYF
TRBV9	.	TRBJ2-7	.	TGTGCCAGCAGCGGAGGAGGGGCAGTTTACGAGCAGTACTTC	CASSGGGAVYEQYF
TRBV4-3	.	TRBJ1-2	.	TGCGCCAGCAGCCAAAGGGGTAGCTATGGCTACACCTTC	CASSQRGSYGYTF
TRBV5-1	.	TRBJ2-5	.	TGCGCCAGCAGCTTGGATGGGGCCCAACGGGAGACCCAGTACTTC	CASSLDGAQRETQYF
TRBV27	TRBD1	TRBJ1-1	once	TGTGCCAGCAGTACCCGACAGGGGGCGCTCGGAACTGAAGCTTTCTTT	CASSTRQGALGTEAFF
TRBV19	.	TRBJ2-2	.	TGTGCCAGTAGTATAGAGTCGGGTTACACCGGGGAGCTGTTTTTT	CASSIESGYTGELFF
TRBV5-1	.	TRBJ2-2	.	TGCGCCAGCAGCTTGGGGCAGGTGGATGGGGAGCTGTTTTTT	CASSLGQVDGELFF
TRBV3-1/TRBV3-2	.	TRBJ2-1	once	TGTGCCAGCAGCCAATCACAGGGCCTAGGGGTCTTC	CASSQSQGLGVF
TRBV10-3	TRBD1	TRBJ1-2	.	TGTGCCATCAGTGATCCAAAGGGGGCGTTTGGCTACACCTTC	CAISDPKGAFGYTF
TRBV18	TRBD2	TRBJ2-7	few	TGTGCCAGCTCACCACCGGGGAGGGCCCACGAGCAGTACTTC	CASSPPGRAHEQYF
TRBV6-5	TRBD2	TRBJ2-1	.	TGTGCCAGCAGTTCCCAGCGGGGGGGCGGGCACAATGAGCAGTTCTTC	CASSSQRGGGHNEQFF
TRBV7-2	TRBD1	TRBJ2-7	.	TGTGCCAGCAGCTTAGTTACAGGGGGAGTCTACGAGCAGTACTTC	CASSLVTGGVYEQYF
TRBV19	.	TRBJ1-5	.	TGTGCCAGTAGTGTCCACAGGTTCGGCAATCAGCCCCAGCATTTT	CASSVHRFGNQPQHF
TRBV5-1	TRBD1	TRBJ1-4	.	TGCGCCAGCAGCCTGGGACAGGGGCATGAAAAACTGTTTTTT	CASSLGQGHEKLFF
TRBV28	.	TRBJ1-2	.	TGTGCCAGCAGTTCGGGAGGGGTTCTAGGGGGCTACACCTTC	CASSSGGVLGGYTF
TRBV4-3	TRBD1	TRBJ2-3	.	TGCGCCAGCAGCCAAGAGTGGGCTCGACAGGGGGCTTCAGATACGCAGTATTTT	CASSQEWARQGASDTQYF
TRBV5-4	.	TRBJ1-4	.	TGTGCCAGCAGCTTGGCCCGGGGGAGCGGAGGGATTGAAAAACTGTTTTTT	CASSLARGSGGIEKLFF
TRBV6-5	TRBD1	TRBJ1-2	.	TGTGCCAGCAGTCGGGACAGAGCTAACTATGGCTACACCTTC	CASSRDRANYGYTF
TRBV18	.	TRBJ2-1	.	TGTGCCAGCTCACGCTACAAGGGGGATGAGCAGTTCTTC	CASSRYKGDEQFF
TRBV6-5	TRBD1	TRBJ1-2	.	TGTGCCAGCAGTTACTCGGAGACAGGGAGAGTGTCTGGCTACACCTTC	CASSYSETGRVSGYTF
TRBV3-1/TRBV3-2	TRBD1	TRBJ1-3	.	TGTGCCAGTGGGACAGGCTCTGGAAACACCATATATTTT	CASGTGSGNTIYF
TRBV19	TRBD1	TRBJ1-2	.	TGTGCCAGTAGTCCCCAGTCCGGGACAGGGATTGGGGGCTACACCTTC	CASSPQSGTGIGGYTF
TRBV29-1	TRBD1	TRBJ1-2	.	TGCAGCGTTGTCCCCGGAACAGGGGACTATGGCTACACCTTC	CSVVPGTGDYGYTF
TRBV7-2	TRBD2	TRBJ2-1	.	TGTGCCAGCAGCTTAGGGGGACTAGCGGGCGGGCTAGGTGAGCAGTTCTTC	CASSLGGLAGGLGEQFF
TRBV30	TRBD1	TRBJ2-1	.	TGTGCCTGGACGCGAGGGACAGCCTACAATGAGCAGTTCTTC	CAWTRGTAYNEQFF